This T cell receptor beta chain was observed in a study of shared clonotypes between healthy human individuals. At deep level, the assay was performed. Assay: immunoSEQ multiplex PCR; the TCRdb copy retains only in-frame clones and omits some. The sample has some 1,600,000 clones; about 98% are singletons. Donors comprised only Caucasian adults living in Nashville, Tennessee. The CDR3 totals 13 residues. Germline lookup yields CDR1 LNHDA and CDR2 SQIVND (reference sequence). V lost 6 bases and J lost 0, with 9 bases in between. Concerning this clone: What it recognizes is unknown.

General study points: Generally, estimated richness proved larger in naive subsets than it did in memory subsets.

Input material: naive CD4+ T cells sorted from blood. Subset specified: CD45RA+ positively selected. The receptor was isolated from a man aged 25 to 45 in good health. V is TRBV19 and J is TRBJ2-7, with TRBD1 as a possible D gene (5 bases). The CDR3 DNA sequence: TGTGCCAGTAGGGACACAAGCTCCTACGAGCAGTACTTC. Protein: CASRDTSSYEQYF.